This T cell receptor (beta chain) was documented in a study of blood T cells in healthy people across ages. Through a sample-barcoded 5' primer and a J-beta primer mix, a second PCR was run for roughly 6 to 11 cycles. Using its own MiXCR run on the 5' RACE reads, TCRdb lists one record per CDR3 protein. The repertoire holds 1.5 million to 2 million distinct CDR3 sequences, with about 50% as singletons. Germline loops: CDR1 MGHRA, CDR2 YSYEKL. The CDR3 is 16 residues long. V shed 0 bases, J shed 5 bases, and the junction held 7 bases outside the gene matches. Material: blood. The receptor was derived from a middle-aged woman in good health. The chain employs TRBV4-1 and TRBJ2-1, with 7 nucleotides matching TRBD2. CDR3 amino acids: CASSQDLGRGNNEQFF. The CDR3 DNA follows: TGCGCCAGCAGCCAAGATCTGGGGAGGGGTAACAATGAGCAGTTCTTC.